These T cell receptor beta chains were read from a single sample in a study of CD8 T cells in ankylosing spondylitis. Using its own MiXCR run on the 5' RACE reads, TCRdb lists one record per CDR3 protein. Of about 540,000 distinct CDR3 sequences detected, roughly 12% appear once; the ten largest clones hold around 7%. Specimen: blood, either unsorted or a sorted T cell fraction (not recorded which). Receptors originate from a male donor with ankylosing spondylitis. CDR3s include the opening cysteine and the closing phenylalanine or tryptophan.

j_gene | v_gene | CDR3aa
TRBJ2-1 | TRBV7-9 | CASSLASSYNEQFF
TRBJ2-1 | TRBV3-1 | CASSRERGPPYNEQFF
TRBJ1-4 | TRBV11-1 | CASSPVMRGLAGNEKLFF
TRBJ1-1 | TRBV21-1 | CASSKVENGTEAFF
TRBJ2-1 | TRBV7-2 | CASSIAATAHEQFF
TRBJ1-1 | TRBV5-1 | CASSLPGEGTEAFF
TRBJ1-1 | TRBV3-1 | CASSQVDSHTEAFF
TRBJ2-5 | TRBV18 | CASSPGLVKETQYF
TRBJ2-5 | TRBV3-1 | CASSQGQGGGGTQYF
TRBJ1-2 | TRBV3-1 | CASTRGRGYGYTF
TRBJ2-2 | TRBV7-9 | CASSVQTGGLTGELFF
TRBJ2-1 | TRBV29-1 | CSLSSGAYNEQFF
TRBJ2-1 | TRBV6-1 | CASNPGLAGGTLFF
TRBJ2-5 | TRBV10-3 | CAISEGNSLKKTQYF
TRBJ1-2 | TRBV5-1 | CASSATGRNLFSNYGYTF
TRBJ2-1 | TRBV10-3 | CAISPGSGSKNNEQFF
TRBJ1-1 | TRBV5-1 | CASTRQGDTEAFF
TRBJ2-1 | TRBV5-1 | CASSSDGGSYNEQFF
TRBJ2-5 | TRBV29-1 | CSVDTTAGGAETQYF
TRBJ2-2 | TRBV30 | CAWSDRVWAGELFF
TRBJ2-2 | TRBV20-1 | CSARVSGNTGELFF
TRBJ1-1 | TRBV20-1 | CSARDFGQGPQAEAFF
TRBJ2-7 | TRBV29-1 | CSAGAPPYEQYF
TRBJ2-1 | TRBV27 | CASSFEGLASLTYNEQFF
TRBJ2-1 | TRBV5-1 | CASSLGTGGPHEQFF
TRBJ2-1 | TRBV4-1 | CASSQDRARIEQFF
TRBJ1-2 | TRBV6-1 | CASTPLAGQAVLYGYTF
TRBJ2-1 | TRBV5-1 | CASSFLNGRNNEQFF
TRBJ1-2 | TRBV7-2 | CASSWFYRGDGYTF
TRBJ2-3 | TRBV24-1 | CATSAADGTDTQYF
TRBJ2-1 | TRBV24-1 | CATSDDGGQTYNEQFF
TRBJ2-5 | TRBV5-1 | CASSLGTRRDETQYF
TRBJ2-5 | TRBV6-1 | CASSESLQETQYF
TRBJ2-2 | TRBV21-1 | CASLGQSTGELFF
TRBJ2-2 | TRBV2 | CASGNRPTGELFF
TRBJ1-2 | TRBV5-1 | CASSLSVSNYGYTF
TRBJ2-1 | TRBV12-3/TRBV12-4 | CASSPSGEYANEQFF
TRBJ2-2 | TRBV3-1 | CASSHQGRNTGELFF
TRBJ2-2 | TRBV7-9 | CASSFDEGAYTGELFF
TRBJ2-6 | TRBV29-1 | CSVADSTVSGANVLTF
TRBJ2-5 | TRBV5-5 | CASRLSWETQYF
TRBJ1-1 | TRBV5-1 | CASSRGRGPQLNTEAFF
TRBJ1-1 | TRBV11-2 | CASSLDRGNEAFF
TRBJ2-3 | TRBV5-1 | CASSLPADTQYF
TRBJ1-1 | TRBV6-1 | CASKRGRLGTEAFF
TRBJ2-1 | TRBV7-6 | CASSSGWGGEQFF
TRBJ1-4 | TRBV14 | CASSQGAGFEKLFF
TRBJ2-2 | TRBV5-6 | CASSLELAGPTGELFF
TRBJ1-5 | TRBV10-1 | CASRKRVTGEPQHF
TRBJ1-2 | TRBV12-3/TRBV12-4 | CASSSGTRDGYTF
TRBJ1-2 | TRBV20-1 | CSALQGPNGYTF
TRBJ1-6 | TRBV2 | CASNPGGSPLHF
TRBJ2-5 | TRBV5-1 | CASSFGDRFEETQYF
TRBJ2-3 | TRBV12-3/TRBV12-4 | CASSPGTSLTDTQYF
TRBJ2-1 | TRBV3-1 | CAVRDFYNEQFF
TRBJ2-3 | TRBV7-9 | CASSPRSGSETDTQYF
TRBJ2-1 | TRBV20-1 | CSARVSGRAREQFF
TRBJ2-5 | TRBV4-1 | CASSQDTGGLQETQYF
TRBJ2-5 | TRBV29-1 | CSVRSRGLQETQYF
TRBJ2-1 | TRBV14 | CASSARGRRAHNEQFF